The 17 T cell receptor beta chains below come from one sample, sequenced in a study of human T cells and chemical hapten exposure. Time point: patch test 1, 2 weeks after DPC sensitization. Treatment of the sample: therapeutic diphenylcyclopropenone sensitization with weekly scalp DPC. TCRdb analysed the RACE reads with MiXCR anew, one entry per CDR3 protein. The sample contains under 450,000 distinct CDR3 sequences, about 4.8% of which appear only once. Source: whole blood, taken in connection with sensitization to the hapten diphenylcyclopropenone (DPC). The receptors come from a woman in her 50s with alopecia areata. Some clones in this sample may be carry-over from other donors' samples.

This clonotype was detected ten times or more. The V and J genes are TRBV4-2 and TRBJ2-1; 10 positions match TRBD2. CDR3 length equals 15 residues. Germline V lookup: CDR1 LGHNA, CDR2 YNFKEQ. V lost 1 base and J lost 8; bases outside the gene matches: 5. CDR3 in DNA: TGTGCCAGCAGCCAAGTGCTAGCGGGAGCGGATGAGCAGTTCTTC. Translating it yields CASSQVLAGADEQFF.

In its sample, this clonotype was seen many times. The chain is built from TRBV20-1 and TRBJ1-5; possibly TRBD1 for D (5 bases). The V gene lost 6 bases and the J gene lost 3 bases, with 9 bases spanning the gap. Per germline, CDR1 DFQATT and CDR2 SNEGSKA (reference sequence). The CDR3 covers 12 residues. CDR3 nucleotide sequence: TGCAGTGCCCGACAGTCCAATCAGCCCCAGCATTTT. It encodes CSARQSNQPQHF.

This clonotype came up many times. This chain uses TRBV5-1 with TRBJ1-1; possible D gene TRBD1, 6 bases. CDR1 and CDR2 (germline): SGHRS, YFSETQ. This CDR3 is 14 amino acids long. V was cut by 5 bases and J by 0 bases, with 11 bases left in between. CDR3 in amino acids: CASSQQGLNTEAFF. The CDR3 DNA reads TGCGCCAGCAGTCAACAGGGACTGAACACTGAAGCTTTCTTT.

Only a few counts were recorded for this clonotype. This chain connects TRBV2 to TRBJ2-7; D not resolved. The V gene's germline CDR1 is SNHLY and CDR2 FYNNEI. Trimming took 6 bases from V and 6 from J, leaving 9 bases between them. This CDR3 spans 11 amino acids. CDR3 nucleotide sequence: TGTGCCAGCAGGGAGTTCCGCGAGCAGTACTTC. It specifies CASREFREQYF.

J is TRBJ2-2 and V is TRBV20-1, with D tentatively TRBD1 (5 bases). The ends were cut back, 4 bases at V and 7 bases at J, with 7 bases in the middle. Germline V gives CDR1 DFQATT, CDR2 SNEGSKA (reference sequence). This CDR3 has 11 amino acids. CDR3 bases: TGCAGTGCTATAGGGGACGGGGAGCTGTTTTTT. As protein: CSAIGDGELFF.

The sample holds many counts of this clonotype. V and J are TRBV3-1 and TRBJ2-7, with 10 bases fitting TRBD1. V was pared by 6 bases and J by 0 bases, with 5 bases of the junction left unmatched. The length of the CDR3 is 15 residues. Germline-derived CDR1 and CDR2 are LGHDT and YNNKEL (reference sequence). Here the CDR3 reads CASRPGQGSSYEQYF. The CDR3 DNA is TGTGCCAGCAGACCGGGACAGGGGAGCTCCTACGAGCAGTACTTC.

This clonotype has ten or more counts. The gene calls are TRBV6-5 and TRBJ2-5; D might be TRBD1 (6 bases). This CDR3 has 14 amino acids. From germline, CDR1 is MNHEY and CDR2 SVGAGI. The ends were cut back, 6 bases at V and 1 base at J, with 12 bases in the middle. CDR3 in amino acids: CASRHRAVQETQYF. In DNA form, the CDR3 reads TGTGCCAGCAGACACAGGGCAGTCCAAGAGACCCAGTACTTC.

This rearrangement joins TRBV27 to TRBJ1-2; unclear D gene. Germline CDR1 reads MNHEY; CDR2 reads SMNVEV (reference sequence). The V gene lost 2 bases and the J gene lost 6 bases, with 19 bases spanning the gap. The CDR3 spans 16 residues. The CDR3 is CASSLVADTQPDGYTF. CDR3 nucleotides: TGTGCCAGCAGTTTAGTGGCCGATACCCAACCCGATGGCTACACCTTC.

This clonotype showed up many times. The V call is TRBV7-9, the J call TRBJ1-1; 7 positions agree with TRBD1. Germline assignment: CDR1 SEHNR and CDR2 FQNEAQ (reference sequence). Trimming removed 3 bases from V and 5 bases from J; junction bases left unmatched: 6. This CDR3 has 14 residues. The CDR3 sequence is CASSFEGAGTEAFF. CDR3 bases: TGTGCCAGCAGCTTCGAGGGGGCTGGAACTGAAGCTTTCTTT.

Only a few counts were recorded for this clonotype. The V gene is TRBV6-2 or TRBV6-3, the J gene TRBJ1-1; weak D call: TRBD1 (5 bases). The CDR3 has 13 amino acids. Looked up from germline, CDR1 is MNHEY and CDR2 is SVGEGT. V was trimmed by 7 bases and J by 0 bases, leaving 9 bases between them. The CDR3 DNA follows: TGTGCCAGCACCTGGGGGATGAACACTGAAGCTTTCTTT. Its translation: CASTWGMNTEAFF.

This chain links TRBV7-2 with TRBJ2-7; 7 nucleotides align to TRBD2. Germline V gene sequence: CDR1 SGHTA, CDR2 FQGNSA. V trimming: 5 bases; J trimming: 1 base; junction bases outside the gene matches: 8. The CDR3 is 15 residues long. CDR3 in amino acids: CASSQPRDYSYEQYF. CDR3 nucleotides: TGTGCCAGCAGCCAACCCCGGGACTATTCCTACGAGCAGTACTTC.

There are many counts of this clonotype. V usage is TRBV5-1 and J usage is TRBJ2-7; D ambiguous. This CDR3 has 14 amino acids. Germline V gives CDR1 SGHRS, CDR2 YFSETQ. V lost 2 bases and J 7 bases, leaving 16 bases between the germline ends. CDR3 nucleotides: TGCGCCAGCAGCTTACCGGACCCGCCGAGGGAGCAGTACTTC. Amino acids: CASSLPDPPREQYF. The full variable domain, its missing parts supplied by reference TRBV5-1 and TRBJ2-7, is KAGVTQTPRYLIKTRGQQVTLSCSPISGHRSVSWYQQTPGQGLQFLFEYFSETQRNKGNFPGRFSGRQFSNSRSEMNVSTLELGDSALYLCASSLPDPPREQYFGPGTRLTVT.

In this sample, this clonotype turned up many times. J is TRBJ2-6 and V is TRBV29-1; D perhaps matches TRBD1 (6 bases). V dropped 3 bases and J dropped 4 bases, with 7 bases sitting between them. Germline CDR1 SQVTM, CDR2 ANQGSEA. This CDR3 region has 13 residues. CDR3 DNA sequence: TGCAGCGTTGAGGGGGCGGGGGCCAACGTCCTGACTTTC. Its protein is CSVEGAGANVLTF.

This clonotype has at least ten counts. The chain employs TRBV6-5 and TRBJ2-3, with TRBD1 as a possible D gene (7 bases). The germline CDR1 and CDR2 sequences are MNHEY and SVGAGI. Trimming removed 6 bases at V and 5 bases at J, with 21 bases between. CDR3 length: 16 amino acids. CDR3 in amino acids: CASRRGGQDRQDTQYF. CDR3 nucleotide sequence: TGTGCCAGCAGGCGGGGTGGACAGGACCGTCAAGATACGCAGTATTTT.

This clonotype was recorded many times. V gene TRBV12-3 or TRBV12-4 combines with J gene TRBJ1-5; TRBD1 matches 7 bases. The CDR3 runs to 15 residues. The junction had 11 bases not matched to a gene; V was cut back by 5 bases and J by 7 bases. CDR3 bases: TGTGCCAGCAGTCCCGGAGTAGGGGGCAGCCAGCCCCAGCATTTT. Translating it yields CASSPGVGGSQPQHF.

This clonotype has at least ten counts. V usage is TRBV29-1 and J usage is TRBJ2-1, with D tentatively TRBD1 (5 bases). The CDR3 totals 11 residues. The V end lost 5 bases, the J end lost 8 bases, and 10 bases lay between the germline ends. The germline V gene encodes CDR1 SQVTM and CDR2 ANQGSEA. CDR3 sequence (DNA): TGCAGCGTTTTCGTGGGGCATGAGCAGTTCTTC. Translated: CSVFVGHEQFF.

This clonotype occurred many times. The genes are TRBV19 and TRBJ2-3; 7 nucleotides line up with TRBD2. V lost 5 bases to trimming and J lost 3 bases; unmatched junction nucleotides: 8. Germline lookup yields CDR1 LNHDA and CDR2 SQIVND (reference sequence). CDR3 length: 15 amino acids. The CDR3 DNA sequence: TGTGCCAGTAGTGTTGGCGGGAGTAGGACAGATACGCAGTATTTT. Protein: CASSVGGSRTDTQYF. Using reference TRBV19 and TRBJ2-3 for the parts outside the CDR3, the full variable domain is DGGITQSPKYLFRKEGQNVTLSCEQNLNHDAMYWYRQDPGQGLRLIYYSQIVNDFQKGDIAEGYSVSREKKESFPLTVTSAQKNPTAFYLCASSVGGSRTDTQYFGPGTRLTVL.